This T cell receptor (beta chain) was captured by sequencing in a study of Ad26.COV2.S vaccination and SARS-CoV-2 variants. Study-level information: The study gave Ad26.COV2.S intramuscularly, once or twice 56 days apart.

The data were produced by immunoSEQ multiplex PCR, yet TCRdb's version contains in-frame clones alone and is incomplete. The table includes 380,000 or so clones, under 90% detected once. This CDR3 comprises 18 residues. The germline CDR1 and CDR2 sequences are MNHEY and SVGEGT. The V end lost 2 bases, the J end lost 1 base, and 18 bases lay between the germline ends. Overall study findings and caveats: Total T cell responses may have been underestimated by the TCR breadth and depth analyses.

Details on this clone: The antigen remains undetermined.

Treatment here: some 20 received Ad26.COV2.S at low or high dose, single or two shots; a few received placebo; per-sample allocation not given. Repertoires come from day 63 after the first vaccine or placebo injection. This clonotype originated in a person aged 18-65 years who received the Ad26.COV2.S COVID-19 vaccine or a placebo. This chain joins TRBV6-2 or TRBV6-3 and TRBJ1-5, with D perhaps TRBD1 (6 bases). Source: peripheral blood, taken in a trial of Ad26.COV2.S vaccine versus placebo. CDR3 sequence: CASSYIGPQGRSNQPQHF. For the CDR3, the DNA is TGTGCCAGCAGTTACATCGGGCCCCAGGGGAGAAGCAATCAGCCCCAGCATTTT.